What follows are 32 T cell receptor beta chains derived from one specimen sequenced in a study of cytomegalovirus exposure and HLA in healthy donors. 60 Vbeta and 13 Jbeta primers were used in PCR. Assay: immunoSEQ multiplex PCR; the TCRdb copy retains only in-frame clones and omits some. The repertoire holds approximately 110,000 clones, around 79% seen once, with 4.1% in the top ten. Sequenced material: PBMCs. These receptors were obtained from a woman in her thirties or forties in good health and CMV-seronegative.

The V gene is TRBV2, the J gene TRBJ2-5, with TRBD2 matching 9 bases. This CDR3 comprises 15 residues. CDR1 and CDR2 from the germline V gene are SNHLY and FYNNEI. The CDR3, as DNA: TGTGCGAGCGAAGGGGCGGGAGGGCCTGGAGAGACCCAGTACTTC. Translating it yields CASEGAGGPGETQYF.

The chain is built from TRBV4-1 and TRBJ2-7; a weak D match, TRBD1 (5 bases). Germline loops: CDR1 MGHRA, CDR2 YSYEKL. Deletions cut 3 bases from V and 3 bases from J, with 18 bases between. The length of the CDR3 is 16 residues. This CDR3 reads CASSQASQGRVYEQYF. CDR3 DNA: TGCGCCAGCAGCCAGGCCTCCCAGGGAAGGGTCTACGAGCAGTACTTC.

The chain recombines TRBV6-1 with TRBJ1-3; no clear D gene. Germline V lookup: CDR1 MNHNS, CDR2 SASEGT. The ends were cut back, 6 bases at V and 0 bases at J, with 12 bases in the middle. CDR3 size: 15 residues. The CDR3 protein is CASSPRDSSGNTIYF. DNA for the CDR3: TGTGCCAGCAGCCCACGGGATAGCTCTGGAAACACCATATATTTT.

A note on this clone: Other DNA sequences in this sample translate to the same CDR3. The chain links TRBV20-1 to TRBJ2-7, with a possible D match to TRBD1 (5 bases). With 5 bases removed from V and 3 bases from J, the gap between germline ends came to 8 bases. The CDR3 is made up of 11 amino acids. The germline V gene has CDR1 DFQATT and CDR2 SNEGSKA (reference sequence). CDR3 nucleotides: TGCAGTGCTCCAGGGATCTACGAGCAGTACTTC. Translated, it gives CSAPGIYEQYF.

The V call is TRBV5-4, the J call TRBJ2-2; 7 bases align to TRBD1. Germline values: CDR1 SGHNT, CDR2 YYREEE (reference sequence). Trimming took 0 bases from V and 2 from J; bases not matched to a gene: 4. The CDR3 covers 16 residues. As DNA, the CDR3 is TGTGCCAGCAGCTTGGCACAGGGGCGAAACACCGGGGAGCTGTTTTTT. As protein: CASSLAQGRNTGELFF.

The chain has TRBV11-2 and TRBJ2-1, with 14 bases that match TRBD2. Germline CDR1 reads SGHAT; CDR2 reads FQNNGV. J gave up 3 bases and V 6 bases, and 1 base lay outside the gene matches. The CDR3 sequence is 15 residues long. DNA of the CDR3: TGTGCCAGCAGTGGACTAGCGGGAGGCTACAATGAGCAGTTCTTC. Translation: CASSGLAGGYNEQFF.

A single count supports this clone. The chain joins TRBV7-9 to TRBJ2-1, with 16 positions matching TRBD2. CDR3 length: 14 amino acids. Germline V gene data show CDR1 as SEHNR and CDR2 as FQNEAQ (reference sequence). V shed 6 bases, J shed 10 bases, and the junction held 3 bases outside the gene matches. The CDR3 reads CASRGTSGREEQFF. The CDR3 coding sequence is TGTGCCAGCAGGGGGACTAGCGGGAGGGAGGAGCAGTTCTTC.

This chain uses TRBV6-6 with TRBJ2-3; TRBD2 might be the D (5 bases). The V end lost 2 bases, the J end lost 2 bases, and 8 bases lay between the germline ends. CDR1 MNHNY and CDR2 SVGAGI come from the germline V gene (reference sequence). The CDR3 loop spans 14 amino acids. CDR3 residues: CASSYTEDTDTQYF. Here the CDR3 DNA reads TGTGCCAGCAGTTACACGGAGGACACAGATACGCAGTATTTT.

V usage is TRBV5-6 and J usage is TRBJ1-4; TRBD1 might be the D (5 bases). In germline, CDR1 is SGHDT, CDR2 YYEEEE. V lost 3 bases and J 4 bases, leaving 13 bases between the germline ends. CDR3 length: 15 amino acids. The CDR3 nucleotides are TGTGCCAGCAGCTCAATGACAGAGAGTAATGAAAAACTGTTTTTT. Protein sequence: CASSSMTESNEKLFF.

V usage is TRBV27 and J usage is TRBJ2-1; D ambiguous. V was trimmed by 5 bases and J by 8 bases, leaving 10 bases between them. The CDR3 is 12 amino acids. Per germline, CDR1 MNHEY and CDR2 SMNVEV (reference sequence). In DNA form, the CDR3 reads TGTGCCAGCAGTCTCACTATGGATGAGCAGTTCTTC. It encodes CASSLTMDEQFF.

This clone was counted between two and nine times. The chain uses TRBV9 and TRBJ2-1; 8 nucleotides match TRBD2. Germline CDR1 and CDR2: SGDLS and YYNGEE. The CDR3 consists of 15 residues. J gave up 4 bases and V 6 bases, and 9 bases lay outside the gene matches. CDR3: CASTLGLAGYNEQFF. For the CDR3, the DNA is TGTGCCAGCACCCTTGGACTAGCAGGATACAATGAGCAGTTCTTC.

J is TRBJ2-2 and V is TRBV11-2, with TRBD2 matching 7 bases. V dropped 3 bases and J dropped 1; count of bases not matched to a gene: 5. Germline CDR1 and CDR2: SGHAT and FQNNGV. This CDR3 contains 16 residues. The CDR3 is CASSFLGLGNTGELFF. The DNA for the CDR3 is TGTGCCAGCAGCTTCCTAGGACTAGGGAACACCGGGGAGCTGTTTTTT.

The V call is TRBV7-3, the J call TRBJ2-5, with 10 bases that match TRBD2. The CDR3 has 15 residues. The V gene end was trimmed by 4 bases and the J gene end by 2 bases; junction bases not matched to a gene: 4. The V gene's germline CDR1 is SGHTA and CDR2 FQGTGA. The CDR3 protein is CASSSGTSAQETQYF. CDR3 nucleotides: TGTGCCAGCAGCTCCGGGACTAGCGCTCAAGAGACCCAGTACTTC.

V gene TRBV7-9 combines with J gene TRBJ2-1; 8 bases are a match to TRBD2. The CDR3 covers 16 residues. The germline V gene has CDR1 SEHNR and CDR2 FQNEAQ (reference sequence). The junction had 10 bases not matched to a gene; V was cut back by 5 bases and J by 4 bases. The CDR3 DNA follows: TGTGCCAGCAGCCTCGGACTAGCTCCAAGATACAATGAGCAGTTCTTC. This translates into CASSLGLAPRYNEQFF. The variable domain in full, with the rest retrieved from reference TRBV7-9 and TRBJ2-1, is DTGVSQNPRHKITKRGQNVTFRCDPISEHNRLYWYRQTLGQGPEFLTYFQNEAQLEKSRLLSDRFSAERPKGSFSTLEIQRTEQGDSAMYLCASSLGLAPRYNEQFFGPGTRLTVL.

The V and J genes are TRBV4-3 and TRBJ1-2; a weak D match, TRBD1 (6 bases). This CDR3 has 14 residues. Germline loops: CDR1 LGHNA, CDR2 YSLEER. Trimming removed 0 bases from V and 4 bases from J, with 9 bases in between. CDR3 in amino acids: CASSQDTGFYGYTF. The CDR3 coding sequence is TGCGCCAGCAGCCAAGATACAGGGTTCTATGGCTACACCTTC.

The rearrangement uses TRBV6-1 and TRBJ2-2; no firm D call. Between the trimmed V and J ends, which lost 5 bases and 3 bases, there was a span of 10 bases. This CDR3 spans 14 amino acids. The germline gives CDR1 MNHNS, CDR2 SASEGT. For the CDR3, the DNA is TGTGCCAGCAGTCCCTTACGGGACACCGGGGAGCTGTTTTTT. It codes for CASSPLRDTGELFF.

Comment on this clone: Other nucleotide sequences in the sample specify the same CDR3. This chain uses TRBV5-6 with TRBJ1-1; weak D call: TRBD1 (5 bases). The CDR3 is 14 residues long. V lost 0 bases and J lost 1, with 7 bases in between. Germline CDR1 is SGHDT and CDR2 is YYEEEE. The CDR3: CASSLVGGNTEAFF. The CDR3 coding sequence is TGTGCCAGCAGCTTGGTCGGGGGGAACACTGAAGCTTTCTTT.

The rearrangement joins TRBV5-8 to TRBJ2-2; D not certain. There are 14 residues in the CDR3. Trimming cost V 1 base and J 5 bases, with 9 bases left between them. Germline V lookup: CDR1 SGHTS, CDR2 YDEGEE. The CDR3 nucleotides read TGTGCCAGCAGCTTGATTAGATCGACCGGGGAGCTGTTTTTT. Protein: CASSLIRSTGELFF.

This clone was counted only a few times. V gene TRBV6-5 combines with J gene TRBJ1-2, with 7 bases aligning to TRBD1. Germline V gene sequence: CDR1 MNHEY, CDR2 SVGAGI. After removal of 2 bases from V and 7 bases from J, the junction contained 10 bases not matched to a gene. This CDR3 contains 15 residues. In nucleotides, the CDR3 is TGTGCCAGCAGTTACGGCCGGACAGGACGTCGTGGCTACACCTTC. The encoded protein is CASSYGRTGRRGYTF.

The rearrangement joins TRBV5-5 to TRBJ2-2, with D perhaps matching TRBD2 (6 bases). Trimming cost V 2 bases and J 4 bases, with 9 bases left between them. Germline loops: CDR1 SGHKS, CDR2 YYEKEE (reference sequence). This CDR3 has 14 residues. The DNA for the CDR3 is TGTGCCAGCAGCTTCGGAGGGAGCACCGGGGAGCTGTTTTTT. Protein sequence: CASSFGGSTGELFF.

The chain has TRBV7-2 and TRBJ1-2; D is ambiguous. The CDR3 covers 14 residues. CDR1 is SGHTA, CDR2 FQGNSA, per germline. Trimming shortened V by 2 bases and J by 1 base, and 8 bases separated the two germline ends. The CDR3 region is CASSLKALNYGYTF. Here the CDR3 DNA reads TGTGCCAGCAGCTTAAAAGCACTTAACTATGGCTACACCTTC.

The genes are TRBV27 and TRBJ2-3; D unclear. Germline V gives CDR1 MNHEY, CDR2 SMNVEV (reference sequence). V lost 6 bases and J 6 bases, leaving 10 bases between the germline ends. The CDR3 is 12 residues long. CDR3 DNA sequence: TGTGCCAGCAGATCTCTTCCCGATACGCAGTATTTT. Its translation: CASRSLPDTQYF.

The chain recombines TRBV15 with TRBJ2-1, with 10 positions matching TRBD2. The germline V gene encodes CDR1 LNHNV and CDR2 YYDKDF (reference sequence). The length of the CDR3 is 17 residues. V dropped 3 bases and J dropped 0; count of bases not matched to a gene: 5. The CDR3 nucleotides are TGTGCCACCAGCAGCGGGACTAGCGACTACTCCTACAATGAGCAGTTCTTC. This gives the protein CATSSGTSDYSYNEQFF.

This clone has only a few counts. The genes are TRBV18 and TRBJ2-4; the match to TRBD1 covers 8 bases. This CDR3 is built from 15 residues. Trimming cost V 2 bases and J 6 bases; bases outside gene matches: 6. CDR1 is KGHSH and CDR2 is LQKENI in the germline V gene. CDR3 sequence reads: CASSPNQGQGNIQYF. The CDR3 DNA reads as TGTGCCAGCTCACCAAACCAAGGACAGGGAAACATTCAGTACTTC.

This clone was seen more than once but under ten times. The chain carries TRBV5-1 and TRBJ1-1, with D perhaps TRBD1 (5 bases). V was cut by 0 bases and J by 4 bases, with 10 bases left in between. CDR3 size: 14 residues. Germline lookup yields CDR1 SGHRS and CDR2 YFSETQ. The CDR3 here is CASSLGDGGTEAFF. DNA of the CDR3: TGCGCCAGCAGCTTGGGAGACGGGGGCACTGAAGCTTTCTTT.

The chain is built from TRBV19 and TRBJ2-3; maybe TRBD1 (6 bases). Trimming pared 5 bases from V and 2 bases from J, leaving 14 bases between. The CDR3 extends over 15 amino acids. Germline loops: CDR1 LNHDA, CDR2 SQIVND (reference sequence). The CDR3 reads CASSFRTDSTDTQYF. As DNA, the CDR3 is TGTGCCAGTAGTTTTCGGACAGATTCCACAGATACGCAGTATTTT. Full variable domain (outside the CDR3, taken from reference TRBV19 and TRBJ2-3): DGGITQSPKYLFRKEGQNVTLSCEQNLNHDAMYWYRQDPGQGLRLIYYSQIVNDFQKGDIAEGYSVSREKKESFPLTVTSAQKNPTAFYLCASSFRTDSTDTQYFGPGTRLTVL.

The chain employs TRBV18 and TRBJ1-3, with 7 bases lining up with TRBD1. CDR3 length equals 15 residues. V gave up 9 bases and J gave up 0 bases; unmatched junction bases: 8. Germline lookup yields CDR1 KGHSH and CDR2 LQKENI. In DNA, the CDR3 is TGTGCCAGTTCCGGGACAGACAGCTCTGGAAACACCATATATTTT. Amino acid sequence: CASSGTDSSGNTIYF.

The genes are TRBV6-6 and TRBJ2-3; 10 nucleotides align to TRBD2. This CDR3 region has 15 residues. Trimming at V came to 2 bases and at J to 2 bases, leaving 1 base not matched to a gene. CDR1 and CDR2 from the germline V gene are MNHNY and SVGAGI (reference sequence). In DNA form, the CDR3 reads TGTGCCAGCAGTTACGGGACTAGCGTCACAGATACGCAGTATTTT. It yields the protein CASSYGTSVTDTQYF.

This chain's CDR3 is CASSLTGTGSSYEQYF. In DNA, the CDR3 is TGTGCCAGCAGCTTAACCGGGACAGGCAGCTCCTACGAGCAGTACTTC. The chain carries TRBV5-6 and TRBJ2-7; 8 positions match TRBD1. The CDR3 totals 16 residues. Germline V gives CDR1 SGHDT, CDR2 YYEEEE. Trimming at V came to 2 bases and at J to 0 bases, leaving 7 bases not matched to a gene.

The chain couples TRBV5-5 to TRBJ1-1; tentatively, D is TRBD1 (5 bases). This CDR3 region has 13 residues. Germline-derived CDR1 and CDR2 are SGHKS and YYEKEE (reference sequence). V lost 9 bases and J lost 0, with 12 bases in between. CDR3 in amino acids: CATEDTMNTEAFF. CDR3 DNA sequence: TGTGCCACCGAGGACACAATGAACACTGAAGCTTTCTTT.

This chain connects TRBV10-2 to TRBJ1-6; D gene uncertain. The CDR3 spans 15 residues. Germline values: CDR1 WSHSY, CDR2 SAAADI. V dropped 1 base and J dropped 9 bases, with 13 bases sitting between them. CDR3 DNA: TGCGCCAGCAGTGAGTTCCCCCTGAGCGGTTCACCCCTCCACTTT. Encoded protein: CASSEFPLSGSPLHF.

This chain connects TRBV9 to TRBJ2-3; weak D call: TRBD2 (7 bases). Between the trimmed V and J ends, which lost 1 base and 4 bases, there was a span of 10 bases. CDR1 SGDLS and CDR2 YYNGEE come from the germline V gene. The CDR3 runs 14 residues. This chain's CDR3 is CASSVFGGPDTQYF. The CDR3, as DNA: TGTGCCAGCAGCGTATTCGGGGGGCCAGATACGCAGTATTTT.